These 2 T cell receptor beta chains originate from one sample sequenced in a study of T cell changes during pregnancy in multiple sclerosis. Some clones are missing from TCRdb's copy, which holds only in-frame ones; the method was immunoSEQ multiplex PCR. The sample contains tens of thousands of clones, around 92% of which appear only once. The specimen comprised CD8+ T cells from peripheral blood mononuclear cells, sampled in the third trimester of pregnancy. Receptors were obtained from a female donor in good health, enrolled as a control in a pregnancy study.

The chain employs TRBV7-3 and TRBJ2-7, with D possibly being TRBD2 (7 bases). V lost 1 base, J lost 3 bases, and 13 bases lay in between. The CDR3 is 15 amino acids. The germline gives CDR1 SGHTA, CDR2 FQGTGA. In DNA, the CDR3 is TGTGCCAGCAGCTTAAGCGGGGGCCGAGTCTACGAGCAGTACTTC. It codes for CASSLSGGRVYEQYF.

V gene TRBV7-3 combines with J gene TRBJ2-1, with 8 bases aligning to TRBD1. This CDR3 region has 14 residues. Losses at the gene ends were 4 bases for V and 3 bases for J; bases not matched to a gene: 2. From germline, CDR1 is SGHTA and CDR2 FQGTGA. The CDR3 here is CASSYGQGYNEQFF. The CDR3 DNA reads TGTGCCAGCAGCTATGGACAGGGCTACAATGAGCAGTTCTTC.